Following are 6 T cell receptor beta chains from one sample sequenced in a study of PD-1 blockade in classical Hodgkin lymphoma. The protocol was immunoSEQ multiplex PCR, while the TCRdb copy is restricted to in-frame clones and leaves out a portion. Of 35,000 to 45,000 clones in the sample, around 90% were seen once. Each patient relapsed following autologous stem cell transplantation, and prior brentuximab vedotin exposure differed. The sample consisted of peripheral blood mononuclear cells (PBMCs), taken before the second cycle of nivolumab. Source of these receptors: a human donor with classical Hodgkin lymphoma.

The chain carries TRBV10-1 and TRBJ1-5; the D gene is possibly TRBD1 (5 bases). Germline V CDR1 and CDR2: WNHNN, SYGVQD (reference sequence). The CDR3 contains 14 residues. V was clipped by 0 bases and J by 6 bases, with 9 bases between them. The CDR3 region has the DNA TGCGCCAGCAGTGAGTCGGGGGTAGGTCAGCCCCAGCATTTT. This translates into CASSESGVGQPQHF.

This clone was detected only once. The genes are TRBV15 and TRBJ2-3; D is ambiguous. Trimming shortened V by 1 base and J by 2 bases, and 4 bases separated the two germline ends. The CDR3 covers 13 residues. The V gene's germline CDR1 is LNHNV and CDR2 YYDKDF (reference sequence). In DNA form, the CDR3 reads TGTGCCACCAGCAGAGGCTCCACAGATACGCAGTATTTT. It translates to CATSRGSTDTQYF.

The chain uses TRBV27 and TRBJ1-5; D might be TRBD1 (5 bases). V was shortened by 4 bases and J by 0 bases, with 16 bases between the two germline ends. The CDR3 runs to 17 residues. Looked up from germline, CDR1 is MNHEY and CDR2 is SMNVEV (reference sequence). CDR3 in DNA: TGTGCCAGCAGTTCCCACTCGGGACCTATTAGCAATCAGCCCCAGCATTTT. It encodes CASSSHSGPISNQPQHF.

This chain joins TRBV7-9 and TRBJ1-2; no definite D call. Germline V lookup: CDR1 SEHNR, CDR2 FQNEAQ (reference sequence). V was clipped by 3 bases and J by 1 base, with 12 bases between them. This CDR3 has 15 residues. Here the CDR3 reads CASSFSTDHNYGYTF. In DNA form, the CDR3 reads TGTGCCAGCAGCTTTTCCACGGACCATAACTATGGCTACACCTTC.

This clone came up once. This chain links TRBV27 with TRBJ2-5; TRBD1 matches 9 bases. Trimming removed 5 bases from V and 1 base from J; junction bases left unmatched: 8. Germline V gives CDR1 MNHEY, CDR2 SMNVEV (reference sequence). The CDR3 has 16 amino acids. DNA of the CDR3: TGTGCCAGCAGTACACATACGGGACAGGGCCAAGAGACCCAGTACTTC. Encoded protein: CASSTHTGQGQETQYF.

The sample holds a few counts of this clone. CDR3 DNA: TGTGCCGCAGCCCCCGGAGGATCATGGGTAACTGAAGCTTTCTTT. Amino acid sequence: CAAAPGGSWVTEAFF. The chain recombines TRBV27 with TRBJ1-1; no reliable D call. Per the germline V gene, CDR1 is MNHEY and CDR2 is SMNVEV (reference sequence). The CDR3 consists of 15 residues. Trimming left V 11 bases short and J 5 bases short, with 24 bases between.